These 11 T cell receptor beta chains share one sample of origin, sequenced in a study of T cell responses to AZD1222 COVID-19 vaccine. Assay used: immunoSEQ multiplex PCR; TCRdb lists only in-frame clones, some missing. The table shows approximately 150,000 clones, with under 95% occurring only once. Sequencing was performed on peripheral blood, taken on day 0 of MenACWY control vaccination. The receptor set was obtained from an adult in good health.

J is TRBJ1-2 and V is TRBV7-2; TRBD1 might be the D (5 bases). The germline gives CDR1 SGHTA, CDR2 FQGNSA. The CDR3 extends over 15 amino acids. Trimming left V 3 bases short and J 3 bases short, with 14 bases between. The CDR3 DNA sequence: TGTGCCAGCAGCTTCACCGTCCAGGGATACTATGGCTACACCTTC. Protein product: CASSFTVQGYYGYTF.

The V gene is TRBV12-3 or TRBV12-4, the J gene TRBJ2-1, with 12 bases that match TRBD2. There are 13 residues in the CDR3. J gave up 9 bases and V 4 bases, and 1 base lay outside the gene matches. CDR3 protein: CASSSSGRGEQFF. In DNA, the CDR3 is TGTGCCAGCAGTTCTAGCGGGAGGGGTGAGCAGTTCTTC.

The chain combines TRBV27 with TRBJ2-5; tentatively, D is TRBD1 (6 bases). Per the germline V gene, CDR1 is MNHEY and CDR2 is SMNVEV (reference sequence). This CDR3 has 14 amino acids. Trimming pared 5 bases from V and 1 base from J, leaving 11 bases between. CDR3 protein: CASSPWDTQETQYF. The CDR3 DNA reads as TGTGCCAGCAGTCCCTGGGACACCCAAGAGACCCAGTACTTC.

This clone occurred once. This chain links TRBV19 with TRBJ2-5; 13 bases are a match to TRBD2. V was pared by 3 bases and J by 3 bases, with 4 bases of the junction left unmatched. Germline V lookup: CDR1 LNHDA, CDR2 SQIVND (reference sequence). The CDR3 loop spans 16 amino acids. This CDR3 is CASSMGLAGREETQYF. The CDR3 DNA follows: TGTGCCAGTAGTATGGGACTAGCGGGAAGAGAAGAGACCCAGTACTTC.

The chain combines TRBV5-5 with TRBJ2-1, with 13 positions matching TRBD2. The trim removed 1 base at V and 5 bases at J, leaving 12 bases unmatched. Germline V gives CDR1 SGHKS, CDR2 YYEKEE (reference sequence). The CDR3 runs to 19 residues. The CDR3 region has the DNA TGTGCCAGCAGCTTGTCACCCACCGGGACTAGCGGGATAGACAATGAGCAGTTCTTC. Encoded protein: CASSLSPTGTSGIDNEQFF.

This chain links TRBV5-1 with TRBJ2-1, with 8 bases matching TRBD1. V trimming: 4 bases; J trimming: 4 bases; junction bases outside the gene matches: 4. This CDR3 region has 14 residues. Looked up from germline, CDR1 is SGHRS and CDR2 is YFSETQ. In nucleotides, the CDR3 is TGCGCCAGCAGCCCGGGGACAGGTTACAATGAGCAGTTCTTC. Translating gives CASSPGTGYNEQFF.

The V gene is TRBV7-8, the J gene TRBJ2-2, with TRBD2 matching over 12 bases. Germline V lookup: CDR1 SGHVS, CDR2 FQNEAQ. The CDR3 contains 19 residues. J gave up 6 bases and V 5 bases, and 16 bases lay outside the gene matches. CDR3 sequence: CASSPLWTSGANTAGELFF. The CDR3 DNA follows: TGTGCCAGCAGCCCGCTTTGGACTAGCGGGGCTAACACCGCCGGGGAGCTGTTTTTT.

In DNA form, the CDR3 reads TGTGCCAGCAGGGGGAACAGGGGGCAAGCTTTCTTT. This codes for CASRGNRGQAFF. V is TRBV12-3 or TRBV12-4 and J is TRBJ1-1; 9 nucleotides agree with TRBD1. This CDR3 has 12 amino acids. With V trimmed by 6 bases and J by 9 bases, 5 bases remained unmatched.

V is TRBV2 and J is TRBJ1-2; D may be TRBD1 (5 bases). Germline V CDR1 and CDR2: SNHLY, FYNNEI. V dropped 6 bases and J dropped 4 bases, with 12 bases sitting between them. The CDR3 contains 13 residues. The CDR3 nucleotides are TGTGCCAGCAGGGCAGGGTTTAGCTATGGCTACACCTTC. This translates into CASRAGFSYGYTF.

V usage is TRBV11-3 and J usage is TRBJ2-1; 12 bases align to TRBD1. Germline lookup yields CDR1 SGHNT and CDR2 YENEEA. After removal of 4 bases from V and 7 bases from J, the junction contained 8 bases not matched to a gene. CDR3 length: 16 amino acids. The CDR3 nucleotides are TGTGCCAGCAGCTCACCGGGACAGGGGGCAAGGAATGAGCAGTTCTTC. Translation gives CASSSPGQGARNEQFF.

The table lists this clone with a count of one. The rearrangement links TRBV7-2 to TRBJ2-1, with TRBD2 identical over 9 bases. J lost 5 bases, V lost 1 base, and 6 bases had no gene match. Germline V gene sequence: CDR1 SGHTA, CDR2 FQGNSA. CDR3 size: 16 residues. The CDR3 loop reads CASSLDMAGGHNEQFF. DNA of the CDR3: TGTGCCAGCAGCTTAGATATGGCGGGAGGGCACAATGAGCAGTTCTTC.